Sequencing of this TCR beta chain was carried out in a study of CD8 T cells in ankylosing spondylitis. Study results and limitations: Both synovial fluid and blood in reactive arthritis had previously been reported to carry some motif variants. A motif of 7 to 9 highly homologous TCR beta variants was seen as apparently characteristic of ankylosing spondylitis blood.

The CDR3 spans 16 residues. Germline V gives CDR1 DFQATT, CDR2 SNEGSKA (reference sequence). Trimming shortened V by 3 bases and J by 2 bases, and 17 bases separated the two germline ends. This clonotype was counted only a few times. Its antigen is still unknown. From the 5' RACE reads, TCRdb called clonotypes with MiXCR, one entry per CDR3 protein. The table lists some 700,000 distinct CDR3 sequences, around a fifth of them singletons. The sequence derives from a male donor with ankylosing spondylitis. What was sequenced was blood, either unsorted or a sorted T cell fraction (not recorded which). This sequence joins TRBV20-1 and TRBJ1-5; D not certain. The chain's CDR3 is CSASPPSNSGNQPQHF. CDR3 bases: TGCAGTGCTAGCCCCCCCTCCAATTCGGGCAATCAGCCCCAGCATTTT.